The clone carrying this TCR beta chain turned up a few times. These data originate in a study of blood T cell repertoires in COVID-19. As for the study in general: The United States, Italy and Spain supplied acute and convalescent COVID-19 samples. Nucleic acid was either cDNA or gDNA, and it came from T cells, B-cell-depleted T cells, or PBMCs.

Generated by immunoSEQ multiplex PCR, the TCRdb table keeps only in-frame clones and is missing some. The data contain about 180,000 clones, roughly 80% of them singletons. The sequence derives from a human donor in a cohort sampled during active COVID-19. Sequenced sample: peripheral blood.

DNA of the CDR3: TGCGCCAGCAGTGAGTCAGGGAAGGAGGGCACTGAAGCTTTCTTT. It yields the protein CASSESGKEGTEAFF. This chain uses TRBV10-1 with TRBJ1-1; D not certain. V lost 0 bases to trimming and J lost 4 bases, with 12 bases between them. The CDR3 covers 15 residues. Germline V lookup: CDR1 WNHNN, CDR2 SYGVQD (reference sequence).